This TCR beta chain derives from a study of CD8+CD57+ T cells in acquired aplastic anemia. Overall study context: The average for DNA from sorted CD4+ and CD8+ cells was 3 to 3.5 ug. The study obtained 11 million or so reads on average for CD4+ cells from healthy donors.

A note on this clonotype: Its antigen is undetermined.

Regarding the study as a whole: Between patients and controls, CD8+ Simpson's diversity did not vary significantly. Patients shared around 30 CD8+ CDR3 sequences with controls.

Genomic DNA constituted the template upon which TCR beta VDJ and CDR3 profiling was performed. Each CDR3 protein is one row after TCRdb ran MiXCR on the reads. The sample contains about 68,000 distinct CDR3 sequences, roughly 50% of which appear only once. V was cut by 1 base and J by 5 bases, with 17 bases left in between. The CDR3 has 15 amino acids. Germline CDR1 DFQATT, CDR2 SNEGSKA (reference sequence). This sequence joins TRBV20-1 and TRBJ1-1; possible D gene TRBD1, 5 bases. The origin of this receptor is a human donor in good health, serving as a control. The material sequenced was sorted CD4+, CD8+, or CD8+CD57+ T cells (not recorded which) from PBMCs. CDR3 nucleotides: TGCAGTGCTAGAGGGCAGGGTAGGGTCTTAACTGAAGCTTTCTTT. This translates into CSARGQGRVLTEAFF.